One and the same sample provided the 4 T cell receptor beta chains below, sequenced in a study of graft-versus-host responses after intestinal transplantation. Profiling relied on immunoSEQ multiplex PCR, and the TCRdb table lists in-frame clones only, not all of them. The data contain 85,000 to 100,000 clones, about 83% of them singletons. This specimen consisted of PBMCs, obtained 255 days after intestinal transplant. These TCRs come from a human patient who received an intestinal transplant, so some T cells may come from the graft donor.

The rearrangement joins TRBV12-5 to TRBJ2-7, with 12 bases matching TRBD1. The CDR3 runs to 17 residues. CDR1 is LGHNT and CDR2 is FRNRAP in the germline V gene. Trimming cost V 2 bases and J 5 bases; bases outside gene matches: 10. The DNA of the CDR3 is TGTGCTAGTGGTTTGCCACGGGGACAGGGGGCGGTGGACGAGCAGTACTTC. Translation gives CASGLPRGQGAVDEQYF.

The gene calls are TRBV9 and TRBJ2-7, with D unresolved. In germline, CDR1 is SGDLS, CDR2 YYNGEE. CDR3 length equals 14 residues. The V and J ends lost 0 bases and 6 bases respectively, with 13 bases between them. The CDR3 nucleotides are TGTGCCAGCAGCGTAGGAGTGGGATTAAGCGAGCAGTACTTC. This gives the protein CASSVGVGLSEQYF.

This rearrangement joins TRBV11-2 to TRBJ2-3; D ambiguous. Per germline, CDR1 SGHAT and CDR2 FQNNGV. Trimming stripped 2 bases from V and 0 bases from J, with 9 bases between. The CDR3 contains 15 residues. The CDR3 region has the DNA TGTGCCAGCAGCTTATTCGGCCGAAGCACAGATACGCAGTATTTT. Amino acid sequence: CASSLFGRSTDTQYF.

The chain joins TRBV7-9 to TRBJ2-1; the match to TRBD1 covers 8 bases. Germline CDR1 reads SEHNR; CDR2 reads FQNEAQ (reference sequence). The CDR3 has 14 residues. With V trimmed by 5 bases and J by 5 bases, 5 bases remained unmatched. CDR3 sequence (DNA): TGTGCCAGCAGCAGGACAGGGAATAACAATGAGCAGTTCTTC. Translation gives CASSRTGNNNEQFF.